The 13 T cell receptor beta chains below come from one sample, sequenced in a study of OX40 agonist ivuxolimab in advanced cancers. Measured with immunoSEQ multiplex PCR; TCRdb has only the in-frame clones, and not every one. The table records more than 60,000 clones, 90% to 95% of them present only once. The sample was CD4+ or CD8+ T cells sorted from blood, taken in a trial of the OX40 agonist ivuxolimab. The source is an adult with an advanced solid tumor such as melanoma, head and neck, liver or kidney cancer.

This chain joins TRBV6-5 and TRBJ1-3; D uncertain. The V end lost 7 bases, the J end lost 0 bases, and 10 bases lay between the germline ends. The CDR3 extends over 14 amino acids. CDR1 MNHEY and CDR2 SVGAGI come from the germline V gene. This CDR3 reads CASTPTPSGNTIYF. The CDR3 DNA reads as TGTGCCAGCACTCCAACACCCTCTGGAAACACCATATATTTT.

The rearrangement joins TRBV7-9 to TRBJ2-7; D may correspond to TRBD1 or TRBD2 (5 bases each). V lost 5 bases and J lost 5, with 10 bases in between. Germline values: CDR1 SEHNR, CDR2 FQNEAQ (reference sequence). The CDR3 runs to 12 residues. The CDR3 sequence: CASSSGRDEQYF. The CDR3 DNA reads as TGTGCCAGCAGCAGCGGCAGGGACGAGCAGTACTTC.

This chain uses TRBV9 with TRBJ2-1; D perhaps matches TRBD1 (6 bases). V dropped 2 bases and J dropped 3 bases, with 9 bases sitting between them. CDR1 SGDLS and CDR2 YYNGEE come from the germline V gene. CDR3 length: 14 residues. CDR3 amino acids: CASSVGTNYNEQFF. CDR3 DNA: TGTGCCAGCAGCGTTGGGACAAACTACAATGAGCAGTTCTTC.

The chain is built from TRBV7-6 and TRBJ2-7, with 7 bases matching TRBD2. V dropped 5 bases and J dropped 2; count of bases not matched to a gene: 9. The germline V gene encodes CDR1 SGHVS and CDR2 FNYEAQ. This CDR3 is 15 amino acids long. CDR3 DNA: TGTGCCAGCAGCCTGGGTGCGGGAGCCACCTACGAGCAGTACTTC. It encodes CASSLGAGATYEQYF.

The chain employs TRBV2 and TRBJ2-1, with TRBD2 matching over 11 bases. Trimming took 1 base from V and 8 from J; bases not matched to a gene: 7. Germline CDR1 and CDR2: SNHLY and FYNNEI. The CDR3 totals 16 residues. CDR3 loop: CASSEGPSGRFDEQFF. The DNA for the CDR3 is TGTGCCAGCAGTGAAGGCCCTAGCGGGAGGTTCGATGAGCAGTTCTTC.

V gene TRBV12-5 combines with J gene TRBJ1-1, with 8 nucleotides matching TRBD1. V shed 1 base, J shed 3 bases, and the junction held 4 bases outside the gene matches. Germline V gene lookup returns CDR1 LGHNT and CDR2 FRNRAP. This CDR3 spans 15 amino acids. CDR3 coding DNA: TGTGCTAGTGGTTTGGCCCTGGACAGGGACACTGAAGCTTTCTTT. Its protein product is CASGLALDRDTEAFF. Filled out from reference TRBV12-5 and TRBJ1-1, the complete variable domain reads DARVTQTPRHKVTEMGQEVTMRCQPILGHNTVFWYRQTMMQGLELLAYFRNRAPLDDSGMPKDRFSAEMPDATLATLKIQPSEPRDSAVYFCASGLALDRDTEAFFGQGTRLTVV.

The rearrangement links TRBV27 to TRBJ2-3, with D hard to call. V was pared by 6 bases and J by 0 bases, with 4 bases between. Germline CDR1 is MNHEY and CDR2 is SMNVEV (reference sequence). This CDR3 has 12 residues. Here the CDR3 DNA reads TGTGCCAGCAGGACTAGCACAGATACGCAGTATTTT. The encoded protein is CASRTSTDTQYF.

This chain links TRBV7-9 with TRBJ2-6; D gene unclear. CDR1 and CDR2 (germline): SEHNR, FQNEAQ (reference sequence). There are 14 residues in the CDR3. The V end was cut by 8 bases, the J end by 0 bases, with 8 bases between. The CDR3 sequence is CASFTNSGANVLTF. CDR3 DNA: TGTGCCAGCTTCACCAACTCTGGGGCCAACGTCCTGACTTTC.

The chain carries TRBV13 and TRBJ2-1; TRBD1 is a possible D gene (6 bases). Germline V gives CDR1 PRHDT, CDR2 FYEKMQ (reference sequence). The V end lost 0 bases, the J end lost 9 bases, and 9 bases lay between the germline ends. This CDR3 is built from 13 residues. As DNA, the CDR3 is TGTGCCAGCAGCTTAGGTCAGGGGACTGAGCAGTTCTTC. Amino acid sequence: CASSLGQGTEQFF.

The chain links TRBV6-6 to TRBJ2-7; possible D gene TRBD2, 5 bases. Germline-derived CDR1 and CDR2 are MNHNY and SVGAGI (reference sequence). The CDR3 is 15 amino acids. Trimming took 6 bases from V and 0 from J, leaving 15 bases between them. The CDR3 is CASSSWTPYSYEQYF. The CDR3 nucleotides are TGTGCCAGCAGCTCTTGGACTCCGTACTCCTACGAGCAGTACTTC.

The rearrangement links TRBV27 to TRBJ2-5; tentatively, D is TRBD1 or TRBD2 (5 bases each). Trimming left V 6 bases short and J 4 bases short, with 15 bases between. Germline assignment: CDR1 MNHEY and CDR2 SMNVEV (reference sequence). The CDR3 length is 14 residues. CDR3 amino acids: CASSLFGAAETQYF. In DNA, the CDR3 is TGTGCCAGCAGCTTGTTCGGGGCGGCAGAGACCCAGTACTTC.

The V call is TRBV7-3, the J call TRBJ1-3; D might be TRBD1 (5 bases). This CDR3 spans 14 amino acids. Trimming stripped 2 bases from V and 4 bases from J, with 9 bases between. The germline gives CDR1 SGHTA, CDR2 FQGTGA. The CDR3 region is CASSLGGPGNTIYF. CDR3 bases: TGTGCCAGCAGCTTAGGGGGTCCCGGAAACACCATATATTTT.

This clone occurred once. This rearrangement joins TRBV11-2 to TRBJ2-3; D remains unclear. Trimming cost V 5 bases and J 4 bases, with 7 bases left between them. This CDR3 comprises 12 residues. Germline V CDR1 and CDR2: SGHAT, FQNNGV. In DNA form, the CDR3 reads TGTGCCAGCAGCCGGATAGCAGATACGCAGTATTTT. Translated: CASSRIADTQYF. Combining the CDR3 with reference TRBV11-2 and TRBJ2-3 gives the whole variable domain EAGVAQSPRYKIIEKRQSVAFWCNPISGHATLYWYQQILGQGPKLLIQFQNNGVVDDSQLPKDRFSAERLKGVDSTLKIQPAKLEDSAVYLCASSRIADTQYFGPGTRLTVL.